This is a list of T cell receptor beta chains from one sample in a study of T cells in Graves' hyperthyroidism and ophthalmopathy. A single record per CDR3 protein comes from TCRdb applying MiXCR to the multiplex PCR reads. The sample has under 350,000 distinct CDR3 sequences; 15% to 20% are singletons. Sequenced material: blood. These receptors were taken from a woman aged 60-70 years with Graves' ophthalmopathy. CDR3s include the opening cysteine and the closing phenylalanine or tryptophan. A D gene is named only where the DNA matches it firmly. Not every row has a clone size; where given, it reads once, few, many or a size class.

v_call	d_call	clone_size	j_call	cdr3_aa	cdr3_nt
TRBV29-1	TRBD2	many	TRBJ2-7	CSVDSGTRNEQYF	TGCAGCGTTGATTCCGGGACTAGAAACGAGCAGTACTTC
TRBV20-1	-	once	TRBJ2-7	CSAREEGTYEQYF	TGCAGTGCTAGAGAGGAAGGCACCTACGAGCAGTACTTC
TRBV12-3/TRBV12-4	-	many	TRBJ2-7	CASSPPRRSYEQYF	TGTGCCAGCAGTCCCCCTCGCCGTTCCTACGAGCAGTACTTC
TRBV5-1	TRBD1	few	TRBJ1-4	CASSANQGVNEKLFF	TGCGCCAGCAGCGCCAACCAGGGGGTTAATGAAAAACTGTTTTTT
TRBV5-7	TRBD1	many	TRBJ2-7	CASSYDRGHEQYF	TGTGCCAGCAGCTACGACAGGGGGCACGAGCAGTACTTC
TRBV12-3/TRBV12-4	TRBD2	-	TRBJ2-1	CASSSGSNNEQFF	TGTGCCAGCAGCAGCGGGAGCAACAATGAGCAGTTCTTC
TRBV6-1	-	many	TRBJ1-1	CASSEKALDTEAFF	TGTGCCAGCAGTGAGAAGGCCTTGGACACTGAAGCTTTCTTT
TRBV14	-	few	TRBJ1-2	CASSQDRPGYGYTF	TGTGCCAGCAGCCAAGATAGGCCCGGGTATGGCTACACCTTC
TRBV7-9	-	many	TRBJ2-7	CASSPPRSYEQYF	TGTGCCAGCAGCCCCCCGCGTTCCTACGAGCAGTACTTC
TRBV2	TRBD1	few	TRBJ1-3	CASIRDRLSGNTIYF	TGTGCCAGCATTAGGGACAGACTCTCTGGAAACACCATATATTTT
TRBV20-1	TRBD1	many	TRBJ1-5	CSARGQGAFERRPQHF	TGCAGTGCTAGAGGGCAGGGGGCTTTCGAAAGGCGGCCCCAGCATTTT
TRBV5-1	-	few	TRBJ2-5	CASSGGYQETQYF	TGCGCCAGCAGCGGAGGGTACCAAGAGACCCAGTACTTC
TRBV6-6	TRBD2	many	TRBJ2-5	CASSYSTPGGQETQYF	TGTGCCAGCAGTTACTCGACTCCGGGGGGGCAAGAGACCCAGTACTTC